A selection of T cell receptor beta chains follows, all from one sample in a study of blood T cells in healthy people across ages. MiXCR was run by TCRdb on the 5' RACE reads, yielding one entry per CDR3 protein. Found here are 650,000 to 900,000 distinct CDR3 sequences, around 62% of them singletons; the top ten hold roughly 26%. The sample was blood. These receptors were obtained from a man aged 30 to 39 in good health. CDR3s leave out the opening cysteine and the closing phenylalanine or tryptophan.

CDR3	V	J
ASSLGGGGYYNEQF	TRBV27	TRBJ2-1
ASSGAMAGAETQY	TRBV9	NA
ASSPRDGTYEQY	TRBV7-9	NA
ASSVGNTGSGQRSYNEQF	TRBV9	TRBJ2-1
ASSQEGPYEQY	TRBV4-2	TRBJ2-7
SATNPGQGAYNEQF	TRBV20-1	TRBJ2-1
AISGQGDTQY	TRBV10-3	TRBJ2-3
ASILAVTDTEAF	TRBV5-1	TRBJ1-1
ASSTLAGVSYERY	TRBV21-1	TRBJ2-5
ASSRIGTANSPLH	TRBV5-1	TRBJ1-6
ASSPPGGVGYEQY	TRBV28	TRBJ2-7
ASGFGGGSGANVLT	TRBV12-5	TRBJ2-6
ASSPGSGWAPLH	TRBV28	TRBJ1-6
ASLGRGGANVLT	TRBV6-5	TRBJ2-6
ASSSRKGAGYT	TRBV11-1	TRBJ1-2
ASSRTDRRETQY	TRBV7-9	TRBJ2-5
ASSSAPGGGYGYT	TRBV5-6	TRBJ1-2
AISDRGGLDTQY	TRBV10-3	TRBJ2-3
ASSYSAGGTDTQY	TRBV6-6	TRBJ2-3
ASSLSELAGDYEQY	TRBV11-1	TRBJ2-7
ASAPFGGGRDEQF	TRBV4-2	TRBJ2-1
SVTSPDTQY	TRBV29-1	TRBJ2-3
ASSMGRSTDTQY	TRBV3-1	TRBJ2-3
ASTLGGAYNEQY	TRBV7-9	NA
ASSPGTGINTGELF	TRBV12-3/TRBV12-4	TRBJ2-2
SARKTGNGLRGEQY	TRBV20-1	TRBJ2-7